The 9 T cell receptor beta chains below were found in one sample sequenced in a study of control samples from healthy donors and cancer patients. Generated by immunoSEQ multiplex PCR, the TCRdb table keeps only in-frame clones and is missing some. The table lists roughly 120,000 clones, approximately 90% of them singletons. Sequenced material: blood. All receptors come from a woman in her 70s in good health.

The chain carries TRBV15 and TRBJ1-2, with D uncertain. V lost 0 bases, J lost 6 bases, and 8 bases lay in between. The germline gives CDR1 LNHNV, CDR2 YYDKDF (reference sequence). This CDR3 is 13 amino acids long. CDR3 loop: CATSRDKGHGYTF. The CDR3 DNA reads TGTGCCACCAGCAGAGATAAAGGGCATGGCTACACCTTC.

The chain has TRBV5-4 and TRBJ1-6; D is ambiguous. Germline lookup yields CDR1 SGHNT and CDR2 YYREEE (reference sequence). The CDR3 runs 12 residues. The V gene lost 0 bases and the J gene lost 9 bases, with 4 bases spanning the gap. DNA for the CDR3: TGTGCCAGCAGCTTGGACGCTTCACCCCTCCACTTT. Encoded protein: CASSLDASPLHF.

The chain links TRBV5-5 to TRBJ2-7, with 14 positions matching TRBD2. The CDR3 consists of 16 residues. The trim removed 4 bases at V and 3 bases at J, leaving 6 bases unmatched. Looked up from germline, CDR1 is SGHKS and CDR2 is YYEKEE (reference sequence). This CDR3 reads CASSPGTSGGLYEQYF. DNA of the CDR3: TGTGCCAGCAGCCCGGGGACTAGCGGGGGCCTCTACGAGCAGTACTTC.

The genes are TRBV6-5 and TRBJ1-3; D call uncertain. V lost 7 bases and J 0 bases, leaving 13 bases between the germline ends. The CDR3 spans 15 residues. The germline CDR1 and CDR2 sequences are MNHEY and SVGAGI. CDR3 nucleotides: TGTGCCAGCATACCATCCCAGACCTCTGGAAACACCATATATTTT. Protein: CASIPSQTSGNTIYF.

The V gene is TRBV20-1, the J gene TRBJ1-5; D call uncertain. The CDR3 spans 11 residues. Germline values: CDR1 DFQATT, CDR2 SNEGSKA (reference sequence). The CDR3 sequence: CGVGGNQPQHF. In DNA form, the CDR3 reads TGCGGGGTAGGTGGCAATCAGCCCCAGCATTTT.

This clone was recorded once. The V gene is TRBV3-1 (or the pseudogene TRBV3-2), the J gene TRBJ2-7, with 11 nucleotides matching TRBD2. Germline assignment: CDR1 LGHDT and CDR2 YNNKEL (reference sequence). The CDR3 covers 15 residues. V shed 4 bases, J shed 0 bases, and the junction held 2 bases outside the gene matches. CDR3 DNA: TGTGCCAGCAGCCCGGGACTAGCGGCCTCCTACGAGCAGTACTTC. This translates into CASSPGLAASYEQYF.

This clone has just one count. The chain uses TRBV10-3 and TRBJ1-6; D is possibly TRBD1 (5 bases). Trimming removed 3 bases from V and 7 bases from J, with 10 bases in between. The CDR3 is 14 residues long. Germline CDR1 and CDR2: ENHRY and SYGVKD. In DNA, the CDR3 is TGTGCCATCAGTGACAAACAGGACAATTCACCCCTCCACTTT. Protein sequence: CAISDKQDNSPLHF.

This clone has a single count. The V call is TRBV6-2 or TRBV6-3, the J call TRBJ1-2, with 10 bases fitting TRBD1. Germline trimming cut 6 bases from V and 7 bases from J; bases unmatched to any gene: 14. Germline V gene sequence: CDR1 MNHEY, CDR2 SVGEGT. The CDR3 is 16 residues long. The CDR3 nucleotides read TGTGCCAGCAGCCCAGCTCGGGACAGGGGACAGGGTGGCTACACCTTC. This sequence encodes CASSPARDRGQGGYTF.

J is TRBJ1-1 and V is TRBV7-8, with D uncertain. Per the germline V gene, CDR1 is SGHVS and CDR2 is FQNEAQ. This CDR3 is built from 15 residues. V lost 5 bases, J lost 1 base, and 14 bases lay in between. The CDR3 reads CASSKDRVRNTEAFF. The CDR3 nucleotides are TGTGCCAGCAGCAAAGACCGGGTCAGGAACACTGAAGCTTTCTTT.